This T cell receptor (beta chain) was identified in a study of blood T cells in healthy people across ages. Each donor supplied around 9.9 milliliters of peripheral blood. Remarks on this clonotype: Lacking the conserved final phenylalanine or tryptophan, this CDR3 likely reflects a read error.

The use of a sample-barcoded 5' primer and a J-beta primer mix characterized a second PCR of roughly 6 to 11 cycles. One entry per CDR3 protein results from TCRdb running MiXCR on the 5' RACE reads. This sample has some 760,000 distinct CDR3 sequences, with approximately 25% found just once. The CDR3 is 19 amino acids. The germline gives CDR1 SGHRS, CDR2 YFSETQ. With V trimmed by 0 bases and J by 0 bases, 11 bases remained unmatched. The data also belong to a second study, concerning T cells of mothers and their children.

The sequence was collected from a boy aged 5-17 years in good health. The sequencing input was blood. The chain couples TRBV5-1 to TRBJ2-1; 8 bases are shared with TRBD1. CDR3 in amino acids: CASSLATGGRFSSYNEQFL. The CDR3 nucleotides read TGCGCCAGCAGCTTGGCCACAGGGGGTAGGTTTAGCTCCTACAATGAGCAGTTCCTC.